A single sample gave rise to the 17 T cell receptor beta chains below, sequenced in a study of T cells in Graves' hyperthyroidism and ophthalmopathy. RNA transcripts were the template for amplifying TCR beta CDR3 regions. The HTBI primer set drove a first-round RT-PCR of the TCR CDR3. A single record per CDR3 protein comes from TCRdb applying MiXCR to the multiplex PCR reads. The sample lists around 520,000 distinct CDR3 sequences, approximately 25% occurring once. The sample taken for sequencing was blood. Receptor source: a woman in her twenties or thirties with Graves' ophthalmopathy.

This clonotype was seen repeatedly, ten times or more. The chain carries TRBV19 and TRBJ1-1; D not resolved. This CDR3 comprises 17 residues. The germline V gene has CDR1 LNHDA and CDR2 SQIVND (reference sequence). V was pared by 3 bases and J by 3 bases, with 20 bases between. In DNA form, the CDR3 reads TGTGCCAGTAGTATCGAGGTATTAGTCACTTTACACACTGAAGCTTTCTTT. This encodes CASSIEVLVTLHTEAFF.

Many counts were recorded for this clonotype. CDR3 amino acids: CASSSRSGNTIYF. The CDR3 DNA reads TGTGCCAGCAGCTCGCGCTCTGGAAACACCATATATTTT. The chain combines TRBV7-2 with TRBJ1-3; D ambiguous. The CDR3 extends over 13 amino acids. V lost 4 bases to trimming and J lost 0 bases, with 4 bases between them. The germline V gene encodes CDR1 SGHTA and CDR2 FQGNSA.

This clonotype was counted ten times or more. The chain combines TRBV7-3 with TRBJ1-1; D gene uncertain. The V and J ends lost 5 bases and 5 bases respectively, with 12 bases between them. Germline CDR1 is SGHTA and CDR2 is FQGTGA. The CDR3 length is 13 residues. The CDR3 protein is CASSPLGSTEAFF. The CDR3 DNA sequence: TGTGCCAGCAGCCCCCTTGGGAGTACTGAAGCTTTCTTT. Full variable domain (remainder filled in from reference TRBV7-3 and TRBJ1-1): GAGVSQTPSNKVTEKGKYVELRCDPISGHTALYWYRQSLGQGPEFLIYFQGTGAADDSGLPNDRFFAVRPEGSVSTLKIQRTERGDSAVYLCASSPLGSTEAFFGQGTRLTVV.

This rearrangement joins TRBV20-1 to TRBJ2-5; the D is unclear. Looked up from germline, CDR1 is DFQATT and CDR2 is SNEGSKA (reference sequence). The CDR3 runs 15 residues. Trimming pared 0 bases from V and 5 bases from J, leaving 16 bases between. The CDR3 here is CSARDSRQAGETQYF. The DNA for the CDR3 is TGCAGTGCTAGAGATTCGAGGCAGGCCGGGGAGACCCAGTACTTC.

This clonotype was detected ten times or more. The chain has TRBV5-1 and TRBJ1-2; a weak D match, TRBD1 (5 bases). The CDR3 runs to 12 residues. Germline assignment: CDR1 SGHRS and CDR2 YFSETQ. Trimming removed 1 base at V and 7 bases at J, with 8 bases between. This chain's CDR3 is CASSLQGLGYTF. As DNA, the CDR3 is TGCGCCAGCAGCTTGCAGGGACTTGGCTACACCTTC.

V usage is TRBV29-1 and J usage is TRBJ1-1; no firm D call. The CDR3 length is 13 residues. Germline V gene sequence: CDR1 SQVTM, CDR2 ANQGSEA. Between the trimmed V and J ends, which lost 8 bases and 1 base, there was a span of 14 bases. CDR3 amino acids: CSSIVQQNTEAFF. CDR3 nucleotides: TGCAGCTCTATCGTCCAGCAGAACACTGAAGCTTTCTTT.

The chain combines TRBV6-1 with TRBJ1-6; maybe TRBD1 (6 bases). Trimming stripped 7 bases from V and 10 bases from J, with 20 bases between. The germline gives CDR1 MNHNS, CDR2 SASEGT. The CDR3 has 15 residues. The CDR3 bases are TGTGCCAGCACCCTAGACAGAGCTGACAGGTCACCCCTCCACTTT. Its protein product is CASTLDRADRSPLHF.

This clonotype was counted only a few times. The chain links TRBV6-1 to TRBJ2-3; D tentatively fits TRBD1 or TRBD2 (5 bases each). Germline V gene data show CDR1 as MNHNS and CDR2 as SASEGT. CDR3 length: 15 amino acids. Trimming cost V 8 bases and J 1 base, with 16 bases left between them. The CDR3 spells CASARTGPGTDTQYF. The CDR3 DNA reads TGTGCCAGCGCCCGTACGGGGCCGGGCACAGATACGCAGTATTTT.

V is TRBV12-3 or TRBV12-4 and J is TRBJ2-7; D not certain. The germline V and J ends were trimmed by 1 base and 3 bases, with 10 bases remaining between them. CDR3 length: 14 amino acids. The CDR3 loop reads CASSLDTKGYEQYF. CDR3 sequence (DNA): TGTGCCAGCAGTTTAGACACTAAAGGCTACGAGCAGTACTTC.

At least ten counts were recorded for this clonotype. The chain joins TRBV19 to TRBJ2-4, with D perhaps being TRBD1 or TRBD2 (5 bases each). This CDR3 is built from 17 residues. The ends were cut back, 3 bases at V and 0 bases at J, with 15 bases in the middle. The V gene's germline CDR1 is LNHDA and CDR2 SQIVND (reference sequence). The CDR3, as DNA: TGTGCCAGTAGTATTGAGGGGAAACTCCTAGCCAAAAACATTCAGTACTTC. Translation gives CASSIEGKLLAKNIQYF.

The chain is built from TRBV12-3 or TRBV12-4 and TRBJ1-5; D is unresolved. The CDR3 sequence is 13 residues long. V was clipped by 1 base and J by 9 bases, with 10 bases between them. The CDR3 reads CASSLEAEGPQHF. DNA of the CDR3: TGTGCCAGCAGTTTAGAGGCTGAAGGGCCCCAGCATTTT.

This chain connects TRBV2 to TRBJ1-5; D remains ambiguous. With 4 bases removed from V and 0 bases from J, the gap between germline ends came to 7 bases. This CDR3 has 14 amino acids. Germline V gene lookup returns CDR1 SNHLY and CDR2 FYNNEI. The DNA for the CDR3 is TGTGCCAGCAGTGCGCAGTATAGCAATCAGCCCCAGCATTTT. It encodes CASSAQYSNQPQHF. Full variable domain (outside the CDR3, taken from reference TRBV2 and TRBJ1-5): EPEVTQTPSHQVTQMGQEVILRCVPISNHLYFYWYRQILGQKVEFLVSFYNNEISEKSEIFDDQFSVERPDGSNFTLKIRSTKLEDSAMYFCASSAQYSNQPQHFGDGTRLSIL.

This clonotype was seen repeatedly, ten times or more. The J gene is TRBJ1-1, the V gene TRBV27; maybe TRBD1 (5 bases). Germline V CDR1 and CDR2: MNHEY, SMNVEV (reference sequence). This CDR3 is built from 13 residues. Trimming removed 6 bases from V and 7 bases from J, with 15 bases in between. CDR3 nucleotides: TGTGCCAGCAGCCGGGGCTCGTACCGTGAAGCTTTCTTT. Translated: CASSRGSYREAFF.

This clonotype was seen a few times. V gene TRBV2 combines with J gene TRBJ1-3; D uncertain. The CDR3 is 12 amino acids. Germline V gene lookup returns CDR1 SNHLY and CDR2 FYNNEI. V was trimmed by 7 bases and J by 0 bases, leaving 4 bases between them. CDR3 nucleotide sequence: TGTGCCAGCAAGGACTCTGGAAACACCATATATTTT. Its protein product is CASKDSGNTIYF.

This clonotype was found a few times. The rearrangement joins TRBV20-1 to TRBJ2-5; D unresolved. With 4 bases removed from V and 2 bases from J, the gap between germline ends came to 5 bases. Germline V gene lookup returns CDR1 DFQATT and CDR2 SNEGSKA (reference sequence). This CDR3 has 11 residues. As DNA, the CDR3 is TGCAGTGCTAATATTCAAGAGACCCAGTACTTC. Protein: CSANIQETQYF.

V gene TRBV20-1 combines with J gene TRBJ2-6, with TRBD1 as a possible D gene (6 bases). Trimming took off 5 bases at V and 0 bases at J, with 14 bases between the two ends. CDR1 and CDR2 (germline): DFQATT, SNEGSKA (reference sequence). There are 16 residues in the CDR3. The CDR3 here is CSAYNRDLSGANVLTF. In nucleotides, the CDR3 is TGCAGTGCTTATAACAGGGACCTCTCTGGGGCCAACGTCCTGACTTTC.

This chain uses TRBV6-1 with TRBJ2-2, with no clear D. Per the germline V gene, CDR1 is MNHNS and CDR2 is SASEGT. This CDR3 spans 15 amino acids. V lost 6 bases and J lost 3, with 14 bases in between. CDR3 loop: CASRKDRLDTGELFF. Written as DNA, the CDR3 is TGTGCCAGCAGAAAAGATCGACTCGACACCGGGGAGCTGTTTTTT.